Each of the 19 T cell receptor beta chains below was sequenced from the same sample in a study of blood T cell repertoires in COVID-19. The repertoire was sequenced with immunoSEQ multiplex PCR; TCRdb's copy has only in-frame clones and lacks some. The sample yields around 120,000 clones, about 91% seen once. The sample comprised peripheral blood. These receptors originate from a woman between 45 and 60 years old with active or convalescent COVID-19.

The chain couples TRBV5-1 to TRBJ2-5; TRBD2 aligns across 8 bases. The CDR3 covers 15 residues. Germline loops: CDR1 SGHRS, CDR2 YFSETQ. Germline trimming cut 2 bases from V and 4 bases from J; bases unmatched to any gene: 7. The CDR3 reads CASSFSGGPGETQYF. The CDR3 DNA sequence: TGCGCCAGCAGCTTCTCGGGAGGGCCGGGAGAGACCCAGTACTTC.

In the case of this clone: The junction and the germline gene differ at one end; a read error may be behind it. The chain uses TRBV7-8 and TRBJ1-5; possible D gene TRBD1, 6 bases. This CDR3 spans 14 amino acids. Germline V gives CDR1 SGHVS, CDR2 FQNEAQ. In DNA, the CDR3 is TGTGCCGGCAGCCCTCGGGACATATCTCAGCCCCAGCATTTT. This gives the protein CAGSPRDISQPQHF.

J is TRBJ1-2 and V is TRBV6-6, with D unclear. This CDR3 contains 13 residues. With 7 bases removed from V and 4 bases from J, the gap between germline ends came to 13 bases. The germline CDR1 and CDR2 sequences are MNHNY and SVGAGI (reference sequence). CDR3 sequence reads: CASKNDGSYGYTF. The CDR3 DNA reads as TGTGCCAGCAAAAACGATGGGAGCTATGGCTACACCTTC.

This clone is a singleton in its sample. The chain uses TRBV14 and TRBJ2-1; 11 bases fit TRBD2. Unmatched junction bases numbered 5, after V lost 4 bases and J lost 6 bases. CDR1 and CDR2 from the germline V gene are SGHDN and FVKESK. The CDR3 loop spans 15 amino acids. This CDR3 is CASSRTSGWVNEQFF. CDR3 coding DNA: TGTGCCAGCAGCCGGACTAGCGGGTGGGTCAATGAGCAGTTCTTC.

The V gene is TRBV28, the J gene TRBJ1-3; 7 bases are shared with TRBD1. J was trimmed by 2 bases and V by 6 bases; bases with no gene match: 10. This CDR3 has 16 residues. From germline, CDR1 is MDHEN and CDR2 SYDVKM. The CDR3 region has the DNA TGTGCCAGCAGGCAAGGGGGCGCAGGGGCTGGAAACACCATATATTTT. It is translated as CASRQGGAGAGNTIYF.

The chain uses TRBV11-1 and TRBJ1-2, with D hard to call. There are 12 residues in the CDR3. The V gene lost 1 base and the J gene lost 6 bases, with 6 bases spanning the gap. Germline CDR1 is SGHAT and CDR2 is FQDESV (reference sequence). CDR3 in DNA: TGTGCCAGCAGCTTAGATGCAGATGGCTACACCTTC. Its protein product is CASSLDADGYTF.

The V gene is TRBV2, the J gene TRBJ2-1, with 9 positions matching TRBD1. V lost 6 bases and J lost 7; bases outside the gene matches: 4. CDR1 and CDR2 from the germline V gene are SNHLY and FYNNEI. There are 13 residues in the CDR3. The CDR3 loop is CASSRDRENEQFF. The CDR3 coding sequence is TGTGCCAGCAGCCGGGACAGGGAGAATGAGCAGTTCTTC.

CDR3 coding DNA: TGTGCCAGCAGCCAAGGGGGTCGGGGAGAGCAGTACTTC. Its protein is CASSQGGRGEQYF. The genes are TRBV3-1 (or the pseudogene TRBV3-2) and TRBJ2-7; tentative D call: TRBD2 (5 bases). Trimming left V 1 base short and J 7 bases short, with 11 bases between. The CDR3 is 13 amino acids. From germline, CDR1 is LGHDT and CDR2 YNNKEL (reference sequence).

The rearrangement uses TRBV6-6 and TRBJ2-7, with 8 bases matching TRBD2. Germline assignment: CDR1 MNHNY and CDR2 SVGAGI (reference sequence). With 5 bases clipped from V and 6 bases from J, the junction kept 6 bases outside the gene matches. CDR3 length: 13 amino acids. The CDR3 reads CASSRGLAGEQYF. DNA of the CDR3: TGTGCCAGCAGTCGCGGACTAGCCGGCGAGCAGTACTTC.

The CDR3 coding sequence is TGTGCCAGCAGCTATTCAGGGTCCTCAGGGGAGACCCAGTACTTC. Its translation is CASSYSGSSGETQYF. The chain joins TRBV5-6 to TRBJ2-5; a weak D match, TRBD1 (5 bases). This CDR3 is 15 amino acids long. Trimming pared 3 bases from V and 5 bases from J, leaving 17 bases between. Germline V lookup: CDR1 SGHDT, CDR2 YYEEEE.

The V and J genes are TRBV10-3 and TRBJ1-2; 8 nucleotides agree with TRBD1. The V gene's germline CDR1 is ENHRY and CDR2 SYGVKD. This CDR3 comprises 15 residues. The trim removed 6 bases at V and 2 bases at J, leaving 8 bases unmatched. The CDR3 bases are TGTGCCATCAGCACGCCGGACAGGGTAAACTATGGCTACACCTTC. Encoded protein: CAISTPDRVNYGYTF.

The CDR3 region has the DNA TGTGCCAGCAGCTCGGGACTAGCGGGAGGGCCGGGGAATGAGCAGTTCTTC. It yields the protein CASSSGLAGGPGNEQFF. The rearrangement joins TRBV9 to TRBJ2-1; TRBD2 matches at 16 bases. The CDR3 length is 17 residues. In germline, CDR1 is SGDLS, CDR2 YYNGEE. The V segment lost 4 bases and the J segment 7 bases; nucleotides outside the gene matches: 8.

This chain links TRBV18 with TRBJ1-1; possible D gene TRBD1, 6 bases. V was pared by 6 bases and J by 3 bases, with 14 bases between. The CDR3 runs 14 residues. Germline V CDR1 and CDR2: KGHSH, LQKENI. In DNA form, the CDR3 reads TGTGCCAGCTCGTCAAACAGGGATGACACTGAAGCTTTCTTT. As protein: CASSSNRDDTEAFF.

V and J are TRBV28 and TRBJ2-3, with D possibly being TRBD1 (5 bases). CDR3 length: 16 amino acids. The V and J ends lost 3 bases and 6 bases respectively, with 19 bases between them. CDR1 MDHEN and CDR2 SYDVKM come from the germline V gene. DNA for the CDR3: TGTGCCAGCAGTTTCGCTTACAGGCCTGAAACCGATACGCAGTATTTT. Its protein is CASSFAYRPETDTQYF.

The chain joins TRBV10-2 to TRBJ1-6, with TRBD1 identical over 8 bases. J was trimmed by 9 bases and V by 7 bases; bases with no gene match: 8. This CDR3 spans 14 amino acids. Germline values: CDR1 WSHSY, CDR2 SAAADI. The CDR3 loop reads CASTAGGDFSPLHF. As DNA, the CDR3 is TGCGCCAGCACGGCAGGGGGCGATTTTTCACCCCTCCACTTT.

V and J are TRBV7-6 and TRBJ2-3, with 7 bases identical to TRBD2. V lost 5 bases and J lost 3; bases outside the gene matches: 5. CDR3 length equals 14 residues. In germline, CDR1 is SGHVS, CDR2 FNYEAQ. Written as DNA, the CDR3 is TGTGCCAGCAGCCCCCGAGCGGGAACAGATACGCAGTATTTT. Protein sequence: CASSPRAGTDTQYF.

This clone has only one observation. V and J are TRBV4-3 and TRBJ1-4; perhaps TRBD1 as D (5 bases). The length of the CDR3 is 16 residues. Trimming took 4 bases from V and 4 from J, leaving 16 bases between them. Germline V lookup: CDR1 LGHNA, CDR2 YSLEER. The CDR3 loop is CASSPIAQTDNEKLFF. The CDR3, as DNA: TGCGCCAGCAGCCCGATAGCACAGACAGATAATGAAAAACTGTTTTTT.

The chain recombines TRBV5-1 with TRBJ1-5; the D gene is possibly TRBD1 (6 bases). V gave up 1 base and J gave up 5 bases, with 10 bases separating them. The CDR3 is made up of 14 amino acids. Germline-derived CDR1 and CDR2 are SGHRS and YFSETQ. The CDR3 sequence is CASSLMGADQPQHF. CDR3 nucleotides: TGCGCCAGCAGCTTGATGGGGGCTGATCAGCCCCAGCATTTT.

The chain uses TRBV30 and TRBJ2-2, with 14 nucleotides matching TRBD2. Germline trimming cut 1 base from V and 7 bases from J; bases unmatched to any gene: 5. The CDR3 totals 16 residues. In germline, CDR1 is GTSNPN, CDR2 SVGIG (reference sequence). The CDR3 loop reads CAWSATSGRAGGELFF. CDR3 coding DNA: TGTGCCTGGAGTGCGACTAGCGGGAGGGCTGGCGGGGAGCTGTTTTTT. Based on the CDR3 plus reference TRBV30 and TRBJ2-2, the full variable domain is SQTIHQWPATLVQPVGSPLSLECTVEGTSNPNLYWYRQAAGRGLQLLFYSVGIGQISSEVPQNLSASRPQDRQFILSSKKLLLSDSGFYLCAWSATSGRAGGELFFGEGSRLTVL.